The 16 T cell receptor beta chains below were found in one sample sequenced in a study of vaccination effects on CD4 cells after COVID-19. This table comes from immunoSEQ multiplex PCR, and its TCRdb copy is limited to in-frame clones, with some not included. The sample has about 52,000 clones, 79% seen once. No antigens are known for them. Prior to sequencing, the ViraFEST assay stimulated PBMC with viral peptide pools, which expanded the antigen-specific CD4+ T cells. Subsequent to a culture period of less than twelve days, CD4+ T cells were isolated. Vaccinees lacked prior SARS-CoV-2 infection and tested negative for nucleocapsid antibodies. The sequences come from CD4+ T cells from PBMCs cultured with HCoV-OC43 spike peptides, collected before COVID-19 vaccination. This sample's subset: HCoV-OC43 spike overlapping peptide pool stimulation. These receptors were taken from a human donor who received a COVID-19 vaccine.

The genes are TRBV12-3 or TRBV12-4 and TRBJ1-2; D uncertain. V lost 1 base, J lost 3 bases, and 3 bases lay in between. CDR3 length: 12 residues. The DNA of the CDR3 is TGTGCCAGCAGTTTAGGATACTATGGCTACACCTTC. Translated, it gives CASSLGYYGYTF.

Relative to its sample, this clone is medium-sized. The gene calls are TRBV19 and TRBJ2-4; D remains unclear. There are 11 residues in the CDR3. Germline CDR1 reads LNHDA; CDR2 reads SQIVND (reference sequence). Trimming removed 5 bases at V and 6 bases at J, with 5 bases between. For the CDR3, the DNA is TGTGCCAGTAGTTTTCGAAACATTCAGTACTTC. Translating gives CASSFRNIQYF.

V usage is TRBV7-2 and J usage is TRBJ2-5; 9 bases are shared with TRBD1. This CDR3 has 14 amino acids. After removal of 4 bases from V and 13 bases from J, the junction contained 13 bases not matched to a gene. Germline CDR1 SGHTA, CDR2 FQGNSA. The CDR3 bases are TGTGCCAGCAGCTCGGACAGGGGACGCTCCTTTCTGTACTTC. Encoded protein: CASSSDRGRSFLYF.

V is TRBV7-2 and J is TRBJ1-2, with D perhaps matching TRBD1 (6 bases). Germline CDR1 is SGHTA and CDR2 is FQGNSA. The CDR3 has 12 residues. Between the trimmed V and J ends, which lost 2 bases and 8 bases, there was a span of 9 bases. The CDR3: CASSLLGGGYTF. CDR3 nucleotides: TGTGCCAGCAGCTTATTAGGGGGAGGCTACACCTTC. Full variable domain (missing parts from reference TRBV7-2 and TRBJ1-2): GAGVSQSPSNKVTEKGKDVELRCDPISGHTALYWYRQSLGQGLEFLIYFQGNSAPDKSGLPSDRFSAERTGGSVSTLTIQRTQQEDSAVYLCASSLLGGGYTFGSGTRLTVV.

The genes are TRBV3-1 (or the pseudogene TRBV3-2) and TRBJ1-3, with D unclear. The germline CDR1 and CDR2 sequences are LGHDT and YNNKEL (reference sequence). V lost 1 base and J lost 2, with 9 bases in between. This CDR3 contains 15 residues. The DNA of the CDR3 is TGTGCCAGCAGCCAAGGTCGGAAGACTGGAAACACCATATATTTT. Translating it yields CASSQGRKTGNTIYF.

The CDR3 bases are TGTGCCAGCAGCTTATATTCACTAGCGGACACCGGGGAGCTGTTTTTT. It translates to CASSLYSLADTGELFF. The chain employs TRBV7-2 and TRBJ2-2; TRBD2 agrees at 8 bases. V trimming: 2 bases; J trimming: 3 bases; junction bases outside the gene matches: 5. Germline lookup yields CDR1 SGHTA and CDR2 FQGNSA. There are 16 residues in the CDR3.

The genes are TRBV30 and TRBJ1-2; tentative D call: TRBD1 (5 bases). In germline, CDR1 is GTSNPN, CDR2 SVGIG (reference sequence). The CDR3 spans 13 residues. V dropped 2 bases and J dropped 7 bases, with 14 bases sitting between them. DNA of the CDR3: TGTGCCTGGAGTTTCGAGACGGGGGGTGGCTACACCTTC. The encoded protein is CAWSFETGGGYTF.

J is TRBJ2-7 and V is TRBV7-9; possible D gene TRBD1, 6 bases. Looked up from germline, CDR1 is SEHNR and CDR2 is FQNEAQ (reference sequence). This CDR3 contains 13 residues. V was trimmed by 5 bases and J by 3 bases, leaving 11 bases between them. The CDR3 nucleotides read TGTGCCAGCAGCCCAGGGACATTCTACGAGCAGTACGTC. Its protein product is CASSPGTFYEQYV.

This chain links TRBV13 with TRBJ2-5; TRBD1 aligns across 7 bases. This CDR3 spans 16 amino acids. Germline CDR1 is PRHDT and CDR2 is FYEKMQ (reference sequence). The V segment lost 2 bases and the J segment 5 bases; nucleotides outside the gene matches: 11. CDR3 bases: TGTGCCAGCAGCTTAAGCCCCAGACAGGGTAAGGAGACCCAGTACTTC. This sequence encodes CASSLSPRQGKETQYF.

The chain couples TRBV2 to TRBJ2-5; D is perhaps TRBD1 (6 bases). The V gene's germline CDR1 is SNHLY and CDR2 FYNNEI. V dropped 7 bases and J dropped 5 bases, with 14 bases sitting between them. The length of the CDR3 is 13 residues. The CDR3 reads CASKRTGSETQYF. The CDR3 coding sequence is TGTGCCAGCAAACGAACAGGGTCGGAGACCCAGTACTTC.

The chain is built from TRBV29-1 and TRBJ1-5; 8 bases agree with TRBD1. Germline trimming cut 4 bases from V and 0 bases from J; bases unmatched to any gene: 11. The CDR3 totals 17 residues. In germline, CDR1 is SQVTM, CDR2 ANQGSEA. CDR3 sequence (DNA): TGCAGCGTTGCCTTACAGGGGGGGAATTATAGCAATCAGCCCCAGCATTTT. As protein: CSVALQGGNYSNQPQHF.

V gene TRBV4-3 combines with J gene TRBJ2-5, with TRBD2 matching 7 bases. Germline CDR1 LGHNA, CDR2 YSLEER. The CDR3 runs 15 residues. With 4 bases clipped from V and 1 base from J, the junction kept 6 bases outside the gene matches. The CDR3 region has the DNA TGCGCCAGCAGCCGTGGGTTAGCGGGCCAAGAGACCCAGTACTTC. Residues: CASSRGLAGQETQYF.

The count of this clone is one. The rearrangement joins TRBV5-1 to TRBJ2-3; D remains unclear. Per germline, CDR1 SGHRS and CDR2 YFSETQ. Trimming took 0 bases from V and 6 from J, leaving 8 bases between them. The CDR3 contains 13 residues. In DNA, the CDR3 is TGCGCCAGCAGCTTGGGAGCGTTGGATACGCAGTATTTT. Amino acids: CASSLGALDTQYF.

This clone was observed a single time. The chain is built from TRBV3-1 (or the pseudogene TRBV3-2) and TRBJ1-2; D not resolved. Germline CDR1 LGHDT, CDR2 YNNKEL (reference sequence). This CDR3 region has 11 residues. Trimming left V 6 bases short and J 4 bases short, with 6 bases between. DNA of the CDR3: TGTGCCAGCAGTCCAGGCTATGGCTACACCTTC. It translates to CASSPGYGYTF.

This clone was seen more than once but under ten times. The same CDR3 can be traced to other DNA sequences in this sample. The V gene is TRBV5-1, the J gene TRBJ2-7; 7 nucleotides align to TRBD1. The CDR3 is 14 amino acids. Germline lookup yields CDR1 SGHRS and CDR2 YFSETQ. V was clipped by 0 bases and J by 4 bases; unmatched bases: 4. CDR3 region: CASSLGAGGYEQYV. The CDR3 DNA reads TGCGCCAGCAGCTTGGGGGCAGGGGGTTACGAGCAGTACGTC.

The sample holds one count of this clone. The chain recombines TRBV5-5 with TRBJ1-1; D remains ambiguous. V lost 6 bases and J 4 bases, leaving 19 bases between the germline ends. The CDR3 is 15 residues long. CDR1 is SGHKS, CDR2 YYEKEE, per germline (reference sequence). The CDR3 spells CASTLPEDGFTEAFF. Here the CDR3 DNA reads TGTGCCAGCACCCTCCCCGAGGACGGATTCACTGAAGCTTTCTTT.